The rows below give T cell receptor beta chains drawn from one sample of a study of blood T cell repertoires in COVID-19. Assay: immunoSEQ multiplex PCR; the TCRdb copy retains only in-frame clones and omits some. The data show fewer than 350,000 clones, around 90% seen once. The sample taken for sequencing was PBMCs or T cells enriched from blood (not recorded which). These receptors were taken from a man aged 40-49 years who had been exposed to COVID-19. Each CDR3 is given with its conserved first and last residue. Fields, in order: D gene, clone size, J gene, V gene, CDR3 protein, CDR3 DNA. D genes are given only for firm matches. The listing skips clone size in some rows; elsewhere it reads once, few, many or a size class.

d_gene: TRBD1; abundance: .; j_gene: TRBJ2-6; v_gene: TRBV9; CDR3aa: CASSVTGALSGANVLTF; CDR3nt: TGTGCCAGCAGTGTGACAGGGGCCCTCTCTGGGGCCAACGTCCTGACTTTC
d_gene: TRBD1; abundance: .; j_gene: TRBJ1-6; v_gene: TRBV27; CDR3aa: CASSLGTGFNSPLHF; CDR3nt: TGTGCCAGCAGTTTAGGGACAGGGTTTAATTCACCCCTCCACTTT
d_gene: TRBD2; abundance: .; j_gene: TRBJ2-7; v_gene: TRBV4-3; CDR3aa: CASSQRSGTNPYEQYF; CDR3nt: TGCGCCAGCAGCCAGAGAAGCGGGACGAATCCCTACGAGCAGTACTTC
d_gene: .; abundance: .; j_gene: TRBJ1-6; v_gene: TRBV4-1; CDR3aa: CASSQGPGISYNSPLHF; CDR3nt: TGCGCCAGCAGCCAAGGCCCAGGTATATCCTATAATTCACCCCTCCACTTT
d_gene: .; abundance: .; j_gene: TRBJ2-2; v_gene: TRBV5-1; CDR3aa: CASSLERNTGELFF; CDR3nt: TGCGCCAGCAGCCTGGAGCGGAACACCGGGGAGCTGTTTTTT
d_gene: .; abundance: once; j_gene: TRBJ2-2; v_gene: TRBV10-3; CDR3aa: CAIRPQGYTGELFF; CDR3nt: TGTGCCATCAGACCACAGGGATACACCGGGGAGCTGTTTTTT
d_gene: TRBD2; abundance: .; j_gene: TRBJ2-7; v_gene: TRBV10-3; CDR3aa: CAIRVFGRGSSYEQYF; CDR3nt: TGTGCCATCAGGGTTTTTGGGCGGGGGAGCTCCTACGAGCAGTACTTC
d_gene: TRBD2; abundance: .; j_gene: TRBJ2-5; v_gene: TRBV27; CDR3aa: CASSMKRDQETQYF; CDR3nt: TGTGCCAGCAGTATGAAGCGGGATCAAGAGACCCAGTACTTC
d_gene: .; abundance: .; j_gene: TRBJ2-1; v_gene: TRBV6-4; CDR3aa: CASSDSGVNEQFF; CDR3nt: TGTGCCAGCAGTGACTCAGGGGTTAATGAGCAGTTCTTC
d_gene: TRBD2; abundance: .; j_gene: TRBJ2-7; v_gene: TRBV14; CDR3aa: CASSHIAGSREQYF; CDR3nt: TGTGCCAGCAGCCACATAGCGGGGAGTCGAGAGCAGTACTTC
d_gene: .; abundance: .; j_gene: TRBJ2-3; v_gene: TRBV5-4; CDR3aa: CASSLGTSTDTQYF; CDR3nt: TGTGCCAGCAGCTTGGGCACTAGCACAGATACGCAGTATTTT